The 15 T cell receptor beta chains reported below all come from one sample, sequenced in a study of cytomegalovirus exposure and HLA in healthy donors. Primers for the PCR totalled 60 Vbeta and 13 Jbeta. Generated by immunoSEQ multiplex PCR, the TCRdb table keeps only in-frame clones and is missing some. The table lists fewer than 110,000 clones, over 60% of them singletons. Sequenced: PBMCs. Every receptor here comes from a male donor in good health and CMV-seronegative.

This clone was detected once. The chain carries TRBV19 and TRBJ1-2; 8 bases fit TRBD1. This CDR3 has 14 amino acids. Germline CDR1 and CDR2: LNHDA and SQIVND (reference sequence). Trimming cost V 5 bases and J 4 bases; bases outside gene matches: 6. The CDR3 DNA sequence: TGTGCCAGTAGTGGGGACAGGAGACTCTATGGCTACACCTTC. Translation: CASSGDRRLYGYTF.

The V and J genes are TRBV19 and TRBJ2-1; 16 positions agree with TRBD2. The V segment lost 6 bases and the J segment 7 bases; nucleotides outside the gene matches: 9. CDR3 length equals 17 residues. Looked up from germline, CDR1 is LNHDA and CDR2 is SQIVND (reference sequence). CDR3: CASRGSVGLAGGNEQFF. In nucleotides, the CDR3 is TGTGCCAGTAGGGGATCGGTGGGACTAGCGGGAGGGAATGAGCAGTTCTTC.

This chain connects TRBV4-1 to TRBJ2-7, with TRBD1 identical over 9 bases. CDR3 length: 16 amino acids. The junction had 9 bases not matched to a gene; V was cut back by 3 bases and J by 3 bases. Germline V lookup: CDR1 MGHRA, CDR2 YSYEKL. The CDR3 loop reads CASSQARDRDFYEQYF. The CDR3 DNA reads TGCGCCAGCAGCCAGGCCCGGGACAGGGATTTCTACGAGCAGTACTTC.

This chain connects TRBV6-6 to TRBJ1-1; 11 bases agree with TRBD1. CDR1 MNHNY and CDR2 SVGAGI come from the germline V gene (reference sequence). This CDR3 is 16 amino acids long. With 5 bases clipped from V and 8 bases from J, the junction kept 13 bases outside the gene matches. As DNA, the CDR3 is TGTGCCAGCAGTCATTCCCCGGGACAGGGGGGAAGGGAAGCTTTCTTT. Translating gives CASSHSPGQGGREAFF.

The V gene is TRBV6-1, the J gene TRBJ2-5; the D gene is possibly TRBD1 (5 bases). The DNA end lines up better with TRBJ2-7; the J call may be wrong. The CDR3 spans 14 residues. Germline CDR1 reads MNHNS; CDR2 reads SASEGT. CDR3 region: CASLGLDTPYEQYF. CDR3 DNA: TGTGCCAGCCTCGGCTTGGACACACCCTACGAGCAGTACTTC.

This sequence joins TRBV7-9 and TRBJ1-1; unclear D gene. Trimming took 3 bases from V and 6 from J, leaving 20 bases between them. CDR3 length equals 16 residues. Germline V CDR1 and CDR2: SEHNR, FQNEAQ (reference sequence). The CDR3 reads CASSFGGLGKNPEAFF. DNA for the CDR3: TGTGCCAGCAGCTTCGGAGGGTTAGGGAAAAACCCTGAAGCTTTCTTT.

The chain joins TRBV28 to TRBJ1-2, with D possibly matching TRBD1 (5 bases). The germline V and J ends were trimmed by 3 bases and 4 bases, with 9 bases remaining between them. The CDR3 is made up of 13 amino acids. From germline, CDR1 is MDHEN and CDR2 SYDVKM. The CDR3 loop is CASSFARAYGYTF. The CDR3, as DNA: TGTGCCAGCAGTTTCGCCAGGGCCTATGGCTACACCTTC.

CDR3 sequence reads: CASSFSTGSYNEQFF. In DNA, the CDR3 is TGTGCCAGCAGCTTCTCTACGGGGTCATACAATGAGCAGTTCTTC. The chain carries TRBV7-9 and TRBJ2-1; possible D gene TRBD2, 5 bases. The CDR3 covers 15 residues. V was trimmed by 3 bases and J by 4 bases, leaving 13 bases between them. The germline V gene has CDR1 SEHNR and CDR2 FQNEAQ (reference sequence).

The chain employs TRBV18 and TRBJ1-2, with D unclear. The length of the CDR3 is 16 residues. Trimming shortened V by 7 bases and J by 8 bases, and 26 bases separated the two germline ends. Germline V gene lookup returns CDR1 KGHSH and CDR2 LQKENI. CDR3 sequence: CASLTGEVMVAGGYTF. The CDR3 nucleotides are TGTGCCAGCTTAACCGGGGAGGTGATGGTAGCGGGAGGCTACACCTTC.

A single count supports this clone. This rearrangement joins TRBV5-8 to TRBJ2-7; weak D call: TRBD2 (5 bases). The CDR3 sequence is 12 residues long. Germline CDR1 and CDR2: SGHTS and YDEGEE. The ends were cut back, 3 bases at V and 5 bases at J, with 9 bases in the middle. The CDR3 reads CASSWPGDEQYF. In DNA form, the CDR3 reads TGTGCCAGCAGCTGGCCCGGGGACGAGCAGTACTTC.

V is TRBV5-1 and J is TRBJ2-2, with 8 bases aligning to TRBD1. The trim removed 4 bases at V and 4 bases at J, leaving 6 bases unmatched. Germline V gene lookup returns CDR1 SGHRS and CDR2 YFSETQ. The CDR3 covers 15 residues. The CDR3 protein is CASSEWTGRTGELFF. The CDR3 DNA sequence: TGCGCCAGCAGCGAGTGGACAGGGCGCACCGGGGAGCTGTTTTTT.

This clone came up once. J is TRBJ2-1 and V is TRBV27; D may be TRBD2 (6 bases). V lost 6 bases to trimming and J lost 7 bases, with 10 bases between them. This CDR3 has 12 residues. The germline V gene has CDR1 MNHEY and CDR2 SMNVEV (reference sequence). In DNA form, the CDR3 reads TGTGCCAGCAGCCACGGACTAAATGAGCAGTTCTTC. It codes for CASSHGLNEQFF.

The chain is built from TRBV29-1 and TRBJ2-1; weak D call: TRBD2 (5 bases). The CDR3 is 13 residues long. V shed 7 bases and J shed 4 bases, with 14 bases lying between them. Germline-derived CDR1 and CDR2 are SQVTM and ANQGSEA. The DNA for the CDR3 is TGCAGCGCCGGGGATGGGGAATACAATGAGCAGTTCTTC. This codes for CSAGDGEYNEQFF.

The chain employs TRBV19 and TRBJ2-6, with 8 bases lining up with TRBD1. The germline V gene has CDR1 LNHDA and CDR2 SQIVND (reference sequence). CDR3 length: 17 residues. V lost 3 bases, J lost 2 bases, and 6 bases stayed unmatched. CDR3 nucleotides: TGTGCCAGTAGTATTGCAGGGGGCACTCCTGGGGCCAACGTCCTGACTTTC. Translating it yields CASSIAGGTPGANVLTF.

The chain uses TRBV2 and TRBJ2-1; no clear D. This CDR3 has 13 amino acids. V was cut by 3 bases and J by 6 bases, with 9 bases left in between. Germline V lookup: CDR1 SNHLY, CDR2 FYNNEI. CDR3 nucleotide sequence: TGTGCCAGCAGTGAGGAGCAGATCAATGAGCAGTTCTTC. Translation gives CASSEEQINEQFF.